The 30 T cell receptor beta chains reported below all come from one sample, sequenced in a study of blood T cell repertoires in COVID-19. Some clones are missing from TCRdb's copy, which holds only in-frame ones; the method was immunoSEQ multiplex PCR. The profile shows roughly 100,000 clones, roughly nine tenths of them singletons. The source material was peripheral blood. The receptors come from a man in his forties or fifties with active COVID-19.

This CDR3 is CACRGSGNTIYF. The CDR3 DNA sequence: TGTGCTTGTAGGGGGTCTGGAAACACCATATATTTT. The gene calls are TRBV30 and TRBJ1-3; D might be TRBD1 (6 bases). This CDR3 has 12 amino acids. CDR1 and CDR2 (germline): GTSNPN, SVGIG (reference sequence). Together with reference TRBV30 and TRBJ1-3, the CDR3 gives the full variable domain: SQTIHQWPATLVQPVGSPLSLECTVEGTSNPNLYWYRQAAGRGLQLLFYSVGIGQISSEVPQNLSASRPQDRQFILSSKKLLLSDSGFYLCACRGSGNTIYFGEGSWLTVV.

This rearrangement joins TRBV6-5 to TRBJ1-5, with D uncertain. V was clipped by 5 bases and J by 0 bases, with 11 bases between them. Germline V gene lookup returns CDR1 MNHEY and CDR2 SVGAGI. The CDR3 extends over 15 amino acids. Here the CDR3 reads CASSQTGNSNQPQHF. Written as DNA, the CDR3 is TGTGCCAGCAGTCAGACGGGGAATAGCAATCAGCCCCAGCATTTT.

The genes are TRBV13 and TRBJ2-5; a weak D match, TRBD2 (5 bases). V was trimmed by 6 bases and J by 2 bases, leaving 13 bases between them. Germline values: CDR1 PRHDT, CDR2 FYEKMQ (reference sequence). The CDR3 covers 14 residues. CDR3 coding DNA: TGTGCCAGCAGTCGTGAGCCGGGGCAAGAGACCCAGTACTTC. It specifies CASSREPGQETQYF. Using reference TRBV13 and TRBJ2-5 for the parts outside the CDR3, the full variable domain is AAGVIQSPRHLIKEKRETATLKCYPIPRHDTVYWYQQGPGQDPQFLISFYEKMQSDKGSIPDRFSAQQFSDYHSELNMSSLELGDSALYFCASSREPGQETQYFGPGTRLLVL.

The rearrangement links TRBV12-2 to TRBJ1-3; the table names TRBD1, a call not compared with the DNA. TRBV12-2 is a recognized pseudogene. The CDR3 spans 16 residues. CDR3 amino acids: CASRLEDRAARHTIYF. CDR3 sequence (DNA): TGTGCAAGTCGTTTGGAGGACAGGGCGGCCCGGCACACCATATATTTT.

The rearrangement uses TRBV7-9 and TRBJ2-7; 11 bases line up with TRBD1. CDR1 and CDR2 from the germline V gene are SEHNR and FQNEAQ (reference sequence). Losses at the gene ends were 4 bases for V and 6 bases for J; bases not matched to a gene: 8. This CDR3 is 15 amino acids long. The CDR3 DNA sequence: TGTGCCAGCAGCTCACCGACTGGGACAGGGGGCGAGCAGTACTTC. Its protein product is CASSSPTGTGGEQYF.

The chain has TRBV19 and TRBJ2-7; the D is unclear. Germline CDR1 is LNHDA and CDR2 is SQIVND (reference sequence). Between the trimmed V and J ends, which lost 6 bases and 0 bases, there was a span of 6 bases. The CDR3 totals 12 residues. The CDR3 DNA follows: TGTGCCAGTAGCCAGGACTCCTACGAGCAGTACTTC. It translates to CASSQDSYEQYF.

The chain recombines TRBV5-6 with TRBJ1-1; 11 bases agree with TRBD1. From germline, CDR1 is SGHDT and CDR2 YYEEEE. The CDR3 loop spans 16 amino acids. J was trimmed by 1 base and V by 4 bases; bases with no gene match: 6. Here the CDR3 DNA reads TGTGCCAGCAGCGTCGGGACAGGGGGGCGGAACACTGAAGCTTTCTTT. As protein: CASSVGTGGRNTEAFF.

CDR3 in DNA: TGCGCCAGCAGACGGACAGGGGGCGCGGGTGGCTACACCTTC. This codes for CASRRTGGAGGYTF. V and J are TRBV5-1 and TRBJ1-2; TRBD1 matches at 11 bases. The CDR3 has 14 amino acids. Trimming took 5 bases from V and 7 from J; bases not matched to a gene: 7. From germline, CDR1 is SGHRS and CDR2 YFSETQ.

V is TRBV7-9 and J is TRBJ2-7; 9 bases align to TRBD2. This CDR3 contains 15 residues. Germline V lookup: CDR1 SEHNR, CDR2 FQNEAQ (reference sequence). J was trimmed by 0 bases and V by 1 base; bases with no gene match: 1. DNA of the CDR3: TGTGCCAGCAGCTTAGAAGCGGGGGGCTCCTACGAGCAGTACTTC. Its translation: CASSLEAGGSYEQYF.

The CDR3 DNA follows: TGTGCCAGCAGCTTAGACTCCGGCGGGGGTGGCAAAAACATTCAGTACTTC. It is translated as CASSLDSGGGGKNIQYF. The chain couples TRBV7-2 to TRBJ2-4; 7 nucleotides align to TRBD2. This CDR3 contains 17 residues. The V gene end was trimmed by 1 base and the J gene end by 3 bases; junction bases not matched to a gene: 9. CDR1 and CDR2 (germline): SGHTA, FQGNSA.

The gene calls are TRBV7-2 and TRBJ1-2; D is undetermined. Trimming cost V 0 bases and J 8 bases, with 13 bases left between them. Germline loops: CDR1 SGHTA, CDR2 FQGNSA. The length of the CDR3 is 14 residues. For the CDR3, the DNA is TGTGCCAGCAGCTTAGCCCTTACGGGTGGGGGCTACACCTTC. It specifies CASSLALTGGGYTF.

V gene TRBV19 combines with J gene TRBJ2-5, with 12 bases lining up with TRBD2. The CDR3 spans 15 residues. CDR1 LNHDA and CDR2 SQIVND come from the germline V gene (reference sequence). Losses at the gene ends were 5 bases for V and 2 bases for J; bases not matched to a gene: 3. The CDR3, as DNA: TGTGCCAGTAGTCTAGCGGGGGGGGGACAAGAGACCCAGTACTTC. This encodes CASSLAGGGQETQYF.

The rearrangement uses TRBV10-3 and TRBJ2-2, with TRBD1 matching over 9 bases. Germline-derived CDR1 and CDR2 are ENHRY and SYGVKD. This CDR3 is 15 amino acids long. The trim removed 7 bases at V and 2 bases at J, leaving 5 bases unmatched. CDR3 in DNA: TGTGCCATCACCAGGGACAGGGAAAACACCGGGGAGCTGTTTTTT. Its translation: CAITRDRENTGELFF.

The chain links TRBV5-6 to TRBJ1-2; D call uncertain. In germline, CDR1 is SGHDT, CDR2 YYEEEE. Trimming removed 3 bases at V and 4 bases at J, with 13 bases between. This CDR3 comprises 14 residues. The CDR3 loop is CASSYAGSAYGYTF. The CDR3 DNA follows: TGTGCCAGCAGCTACGCCGGCAGCGCCTATGGCTACACCTTC.

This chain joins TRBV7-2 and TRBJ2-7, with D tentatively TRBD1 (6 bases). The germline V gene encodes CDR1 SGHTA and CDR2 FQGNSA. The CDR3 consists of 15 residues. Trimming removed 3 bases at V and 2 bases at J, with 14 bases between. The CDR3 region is CASSLTRGTTYEQYF. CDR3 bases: TGTGCCAGCAGCTTGACGAGGGGGACAACCTACGAGCAGTACTTC.

In DNA form, the CDR3 reads TGTGCCAGCAGTGACTCGACAGAGGAGCAGTACTTC. It codes for CASSDSTEEQYF. The chain recombines TRBV25-1 with TRBJ2-7; possibly TRBD1 for D (5 bases). This CDR3 spans 12 amino acids. CDR1 is MGHDK, CDR2 SYGVNS, per germline. Trimming shortened V by 3 bases and J by 7 bases, and 10 bases separated the two germline ends.

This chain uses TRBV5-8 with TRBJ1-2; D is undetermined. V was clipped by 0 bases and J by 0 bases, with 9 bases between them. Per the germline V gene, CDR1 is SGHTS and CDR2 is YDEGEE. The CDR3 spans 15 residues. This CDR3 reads CASSLGGATNYGYTF. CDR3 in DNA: TGTGCCAGCAGCTTGGGGGGAGCGACTAACTATGGCTACACCTTC.

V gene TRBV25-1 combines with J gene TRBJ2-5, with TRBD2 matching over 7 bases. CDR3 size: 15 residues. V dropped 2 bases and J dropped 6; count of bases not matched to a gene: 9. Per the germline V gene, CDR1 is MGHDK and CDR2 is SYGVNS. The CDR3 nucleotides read TGTGCCAGCAGTGAACCATCAGCGGGGCGGCAGACCCAGTACTTC. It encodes CASSEPSAGRQTQYF.

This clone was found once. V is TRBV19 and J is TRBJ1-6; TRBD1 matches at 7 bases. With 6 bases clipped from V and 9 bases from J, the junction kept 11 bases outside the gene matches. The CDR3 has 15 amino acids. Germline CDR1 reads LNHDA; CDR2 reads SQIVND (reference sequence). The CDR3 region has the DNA TGTGCCAGTAGACCAGACAGGGCAAGAGTTTCACCCCTCCACTTT. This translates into CASRPDRARVSPLHF.

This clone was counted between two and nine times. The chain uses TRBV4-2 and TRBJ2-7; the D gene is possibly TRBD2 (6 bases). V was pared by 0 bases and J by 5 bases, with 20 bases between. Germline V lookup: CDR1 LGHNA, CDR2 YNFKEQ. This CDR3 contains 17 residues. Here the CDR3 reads CASSQEDYGEEVHEQYF. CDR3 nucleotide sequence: TGTGCCAGCAGCCAAGAAGACTACGGGGAGGAAGTCCACGAGCAGTACTTC.

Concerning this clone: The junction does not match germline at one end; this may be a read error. CDR3 in DNA: TGTGCCAGCACCATGGGGCTGGGGCAGGATTTT. This translates into CASTMGLGQDF. The chain joins TRBV12-3 or TRBV12-4 to TRBJ2-3; possible D gene TRBD1, 5 bases. CDR3 length: 11 amino acids.

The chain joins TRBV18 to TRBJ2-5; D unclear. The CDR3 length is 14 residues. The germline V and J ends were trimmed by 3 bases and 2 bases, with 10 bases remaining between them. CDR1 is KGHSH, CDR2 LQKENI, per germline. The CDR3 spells CASSPPNSQETQYF. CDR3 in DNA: TGTGCCAGCTCACCGCCGAACTCACAAGAGACCCAGTACTTC.

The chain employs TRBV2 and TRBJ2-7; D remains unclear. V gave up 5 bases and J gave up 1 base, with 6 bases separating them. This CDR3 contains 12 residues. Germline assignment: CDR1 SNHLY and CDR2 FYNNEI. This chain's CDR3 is CASSWSSYEQYF. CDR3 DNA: TGTGCCAGCAGTTGGAGTTCCTACGAGCAGTACTTC.

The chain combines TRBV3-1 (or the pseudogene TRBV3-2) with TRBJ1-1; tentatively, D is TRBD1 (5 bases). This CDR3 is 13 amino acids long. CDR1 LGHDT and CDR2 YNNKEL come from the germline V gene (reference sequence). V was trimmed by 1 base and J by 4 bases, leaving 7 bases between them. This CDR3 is CASSQGRGTEAFF. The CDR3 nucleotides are TGTGCCAGCAGCCAAGGTAGGGGCACTGAAGCTTTCTTT.

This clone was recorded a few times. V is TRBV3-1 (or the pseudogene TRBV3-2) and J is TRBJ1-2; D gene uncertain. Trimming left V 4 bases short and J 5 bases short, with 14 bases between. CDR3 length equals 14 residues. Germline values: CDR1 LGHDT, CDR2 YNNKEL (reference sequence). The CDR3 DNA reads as TGTGCCAGCAGCCCTAGGCGAGGTCGGTATGGCTACACCTTC. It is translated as CASSPRRGRYGYTF.

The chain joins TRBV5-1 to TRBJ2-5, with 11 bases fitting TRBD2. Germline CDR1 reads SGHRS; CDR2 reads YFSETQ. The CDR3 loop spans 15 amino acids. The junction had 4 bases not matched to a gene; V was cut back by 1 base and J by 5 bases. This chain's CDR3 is CASSLTSGGSETQYF. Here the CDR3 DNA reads TGCGCCAGCAGCTTGACTAGCGGGGGATCTGAGACCCAGTACTTC.

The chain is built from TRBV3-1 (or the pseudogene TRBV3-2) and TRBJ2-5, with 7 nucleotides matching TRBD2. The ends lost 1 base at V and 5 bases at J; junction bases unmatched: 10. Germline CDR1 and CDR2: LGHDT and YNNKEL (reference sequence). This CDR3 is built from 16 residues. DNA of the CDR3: TGTGCCAGCAGCCAAGTTGGACTAGTCGGTTGGGAGACCCAGTACTTC. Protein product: CASSQVGLVGWETQYF.

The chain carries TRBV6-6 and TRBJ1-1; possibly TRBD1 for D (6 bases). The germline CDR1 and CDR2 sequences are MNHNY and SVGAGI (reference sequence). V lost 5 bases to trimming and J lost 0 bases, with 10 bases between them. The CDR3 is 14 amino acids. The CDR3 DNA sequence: TGTGCCAGCAGTATTGGACAGATGAACACTGAAGCTTTCTTT. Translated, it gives CASSIGQMNTEAFF.

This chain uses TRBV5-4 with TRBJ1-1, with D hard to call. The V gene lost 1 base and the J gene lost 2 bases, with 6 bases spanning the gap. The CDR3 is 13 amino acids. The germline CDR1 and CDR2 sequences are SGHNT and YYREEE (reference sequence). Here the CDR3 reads CASSLRLNTEAFF. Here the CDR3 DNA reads TGTGCCAGCAGCTTGCGGTTAAACACTGAAGCTTTCTTT.

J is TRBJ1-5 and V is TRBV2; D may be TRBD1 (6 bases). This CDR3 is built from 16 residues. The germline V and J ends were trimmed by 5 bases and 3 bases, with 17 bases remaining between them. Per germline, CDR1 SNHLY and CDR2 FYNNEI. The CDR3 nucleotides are TGTGCCAGCAGTCAACAGGGTTGGTATTCCAATCAGCCCCAGCATTTT. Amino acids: CASSQQGWYSNQPQHF.